This is a list of T cell receptor beta chains from one sample in a study of blood T cell repertoires in COVID-19. Repertoires were generated with immunoSEQ multiplex PCR, while TCRdb's copy carries only in-frame clones and drops some. Found here are fewer than 250,000 clones, roughly nine tenths of them singletons; the top ten hold about 2.2%. The specimen sequenced was peripheral blood. The receptors were sampled from a woman in her forties or fifties with acute or convalescent COVID-19. The CDR3 runs from the conserved cysteine through the conserved F or W. Each record gives: J gene, V gene, clone size, D gene, CDR3 DNA, CDR3 protein. A D gene is named only where the DNA matches it firmly. The size field is filled for only some rows; it gives once, few, many or a size class.

>TRBJ1-2|TRBV18|NA|NA
TGTGCCAGCACCCTAGACGGAGCCTTCTATGGCTACACCTTC
CASTLDGAFYGYTF
>TRBJ2-3|TRBV5-4|NA|TRBD2
TGTGCCAGCAGCTCTAGACTAGCGGGAGCGGTCCTAGGCAGCACAGATACGCAGTATTTT
CASSSRLAGAVLGSTDTQYF
>TRBJ1-6|TRBV2|few|NA
TGTGCCAGCATCGTCGGGCAGGGGTATTCACCCCTCCACTTT
CASIVGQGYSPLHF
>TRBJ1-5|TRBV30|NA|TRBD1
TGTGCCTGTGACAGGGGCAATCAGCCCCAGCATTTT
CACDRGNQPQHF
>TRBJ1-1|TRBV7-8|NA|TRBD1
TGTGCCAGCAGCCCGCAGGGGGGAAACACTGAAGCTTTCTTT
CASSPQGGNTEAFF
>TRBJ2-1|TRBV6-2/TRBV6-3|NA|TRBD2
TGTGCCAGCAGTGCGTGGGGGGGCTACAATGAGCAGTTCTTC
CASSAWGGYNEQFF
>TRBJ2-1|TRBV3-1/TRBV3-2|NA|NA
TGTGCCAGCAGCCAATCGGGAGAATACAATGAGCAGTTCTTC
CASSQSGEYNEQFF
>TRBJ2-2|TRBV5-1|NA|NA
TGCGCCAGCAGCTTGGATCACTACACCGGGGAGCTGTTTTTT
CASSLDHYTGELFF
>TRBJ1-5|TRBV6-2/TRBV6-3|NA|TRBD1
TGTGCCAGCAGTCCGACAGGGGTAAGCAATCAGCCCCAGCATTTT
CASSPTGVSNQPQHF
>TRBJ2-1|TRBV6-2/TRBV6-3|NA|TRBD2
TGTGCCAGCAGTCGGACTAGCTCCTACAATGAGCAGTTCTTC
CASSRTSSYNEQFF
>TRBJ2-7|TRBV7-2|NA|TRBD1
TGTGCCAGCAGCTTAGATAGGGACAGGGGGCAGGAGCAGTACTTC
CASSLDRDRGQEQYF
>TRBJ1-4|TRBV11-3|NA|NA
TGTGCCAGCAGCTTAGAAGCCGGGATGGGAAAACTGTTTTTT
CASSLEAGMGKLFF
>TRBJ2-5|TRBV30|NA|TRBD2
TGTGCCGTGGGGGGGCAAGAGACCCAGTACTTC
CAVGGQETQYF
>TRBJ2-1|TRBV6-2/TRBV6-3|once|TRBD2
TGTGCCAGCAGTTACTCAGTTGGTAGCGGGAGTAATCGACCCCCGGATGAGCAGTTCTTC
CASSYSVGSGSNRPPDEQFF
>TRBJ1-1|TRBV6-2/TRBV6-3|NA|NA
TGTGCCAGCAGTTACCGAGGAAGTCCCCGGGGTGGTGACACTGAAGCTTTCTTT
CASSYRGSPRGGDTEAFF
>TRBJ2-6|TRBV24-1|NA|TRBD1
TGTGCCACCAGTGATCCTTTTGGCAGGGGGTCAGGGGCCAACGTCCTGACTTTC
CATSDPFGRGSGANVLTF
>TRBJ1-2|TRBV2|NA|NA
TGTGCCAGCAGTTTTACCCAGGGGACCTATGGCTACACCTTC
CASSFTQGTYGYTF
>TRBJ1-5|TRBV19|NA|TRBD1
TGTGCCAGCAAGGGACAGGGGTATTATCAGCCCCAGCATTTT
CASKGQGYYQPQHF
>TRBJ2-3|TRBV4-3|NA|TRBD2
TGCGCCAGCAGTCTGCGGGGGGAGGGAGATACGCAGTATTTT
CASSLRGEGDTQYF
>TRBJ1-4|TRBV6-5|NA|NA
TGTGCCTCCTGGCCGGGGGCAACTAATGAAAAACTGTTTTTT
CASWPGATNEKLFF
>TRBJ2-7|TRBV6-6|NA|TRBD1
TGTGCCACCAGGACAGGGATTTTCTACGAGCAGTACTTC
CATRTGIFYEQYF
>TRBJ2-7|TRBV11-2|NA|TRBD1
TGTGCCAGCAGCTTAGGTATATCCGGGACAGGGAACTACGAGCAGTACTTC
CASSLGISGTGNYEQYF
>TRBJ1-6|TRBV2|NA|NA
TGTGCCAGCAGACGGGAGAGCTCCTATAATTCACCCCTCCACTTT
CASRRESSYNSPLHF
>TRBJ2-2|TRBV18|NA|TRBD2
TGTGCCAGCTCACCTTTCCGGACTAGGGTCACCGGGGAGCTGTTTTTT
CASSPFRTRVTGELFF
>TRBJ2-2|TRBV27|once|NA
TGTGCCAGCAGTTCCTCGGGCACCGGGGAGCTGTTTTTT
CASSSSGTGELFF
>TRBJ1-1|TRBV30|few|NA
TGTGCCTGGAGTGTACAGGTCTTCGGAACTGAAGCTTTCTTT
CAWSVQVFGTEAFF
>TRBJ1-6|TRBV9|NA|NA
TGTGCCAGCAGCCCTGGGGGAGGGGACCTATATTCACCCCTCCACTTT
CASSPGGGDLYSPLHF
>TRBJ2-7|TRBV4-3|NA|TRBD2
TGCGCCAGCAGCCCTGGGACTAGCGGGAGCTACGAGCAGTACTTC
CASSPGTSGSYEQYF
>TRBJ2-3|TRBV5-1|NA|NA
TGCGCCAGCAGCTTGGGGACTTCCCGAGGGGGTACGCAGTATTTT
CASSLGTSRGGTQYF
>TRBJ1-5|TRBV27|NA|NA
TGTGCCAGCAGTTTGGGTGGAACTATGGGTCAGCCCCAGCATTTT
CASSLGGTMGQPQHF
>TRBJ1-5|TRBV11-2|NA|NA
TGTGCCAGCAGCATCCTTGCAGGGTCCAATCAGCCCCAGCATTTT
CASSILAGSNQPQHF
>TRBJ2-7|TRBV7-2|NA|NA
TGTGCCTCAGGGGAAGTAAGCTCCTACGAGCAGTACTTC
CASGEVSSYEQYF
>TRBJ2-2|TRBV6-5|NA|NA
TGTGCCAGCAGCCTAATCCAAAAGAACACCGGGGAGCTGTTTTTT
CASSLIQKNTGELFF
>TRBJ2-3|TRBV29-1|NA|TRBD2
TGCAGCGTTGAATCTGGGCTGGGGACTAGCGGGAGGGCGGCTACGCAGTATTTT
CSVESGLGTSGRAATQYF
>TRBJ1-5|TRBV2|NA|NA
TGTGCCAGCAGGGCGGGGGTTAGCAATCAGCCCCAGCATTTT
CASRAGVSNQPQHF
>TRBJ2-3|TRBV19|NA|TRBD2
TGTGCCAGTAGCCCGGGACTAGCGGGATTCAACACAGATACGCAGTATTTT
CASSPGLAGFNTDTQYF
>TRBJ2-1|TRBV6-5|NA|TRBD2
TGTGCCAGCAGTACGACTAGCGGGTACAATGAGCAGTTCTTC
CASSTTSGYNEQFF
>TRBJ1-1|TRBV29-1|NA|TRBD1
TGCAGCGTTGGGCAGGGGGCAATCGCTGAAGCTTTCTTT
CSVGQGAIAEAFF
>TRBJ1-1|TRBV12-3/TRBV12-4|NA|NA
TGTGCCAGCAGCCTAGGGGTCTACACTGAAGCTTTCTTT
CASSLGVYTEAFF
>TRBJ1-1|TRBV27|NA|NA
TGTGCCAGCAGGGGGCAAACGAACACTGAAGCTTTCTTT
CASRGQTNTEAFF
>TRBJ1-2|TRBV6-2/TRBV6-3|NA|NA
TGTGCCAGCAGTTTCGGGTGGCTCCTTGGCTACACCTTC
CASSFGWLLGYTF
>TRBJ2-2|TRBV6-5|NA|TRBD1
TGTGCCAGCAGTTCGACAGGGGGCTTTACCGGGGAGCTGTTTTTT
CASSSTGGFTGELFF
>TRBJ2-3|TRBV5-6|NA|NA
TGTGCCAGCAGCTTAGGGACAAGGGGGACAGATACGCAGTATTTT
CASSLGTRGTDTQYF
>TRBJ2-7|TRBV9|once|NA
TGTGCCAGCAGCGCCTCGGGCTACGAGCAGTACTTC
CASSASGYEQYF
>TRBJ1-2|TRBV19|NA|NA
TGTGCCAGTAGTTTACAGAGCCGCTATGGCTACACCTTC
CASSLQSRYGYTF
>TRBJ1-3|TRBV5-1|NA|TRBD1
TGCGCCAGCAGCTTGGGGGACAGGGATGGTGGAAACACCATATATTTT
CASSLGDRDGGNTIYF
>TRBJ2-7|TRBV4-1|NA|NA
TGCGCCAGCAGCCCTCGGGACGAGCAGTACTTC
CASSPRDEQYF
>TRBJ1-4|TRBV5-1|NA|TRBD1
TGCGCCAGCAGCGATGCCACAGGGGTGGCTAATGAAAAACTGTTTTTT
CASSDATGVANEKLFF
>TRBJ2-1|TRBV7-6|NA|TRBD2
TGTGCCAGCAGCTTAGGCAGACTAGCGGGGTTCCCCCCCTACAATGAGCAGTTCTTC
CASSLGRLAGFPPYNEQFF
>TRBJ1-3|TRBV21-1|once|NA
TGTGCCAGGATAAGACAGGCCCACGGGGACGGAAACACCATATATTTT
CARIRQAHGDGNTIYF